This T cell receptor (beta chain) was identified in a study of blood T cell repertoires in COVID-19. Study context: Acute and convalescent COVID-19 samples came from the United States, Italy and Spain. The cDNA or gDNA used as material had been derived from T cells, B-cell-depleted T cells, or PBMCs.

The table came from immunoSEQ multiplex PCR; TCRdb's copy has only in-frame clones and leaves some out. Of 92,000 or so clones detected, around 89% appear once; the ten largest clones hold under 0.6%. The CDR3 runs to 16 residues. CDR1 is MNHNY, CDR2 SVGAGI, per germline (reference sequence). With V trimmed by 1 base and J by 8 bases, 10 bases remained unmatched. The sequence came from a man aged 60 to 75 with acute or convalescent COVID-19. The chain joins TRBV6-6 to TRBJ1-4; TRBD1 agrees at 7 bases. Sequenced input: peripheral blood. The CDR3 region is CASSYWLNRGGEKLFF. CDR3 bases: TGTGCCAGCAGTTACTGGTTAAACAGGGGCGGCGAAAAACTGTTTTTT.